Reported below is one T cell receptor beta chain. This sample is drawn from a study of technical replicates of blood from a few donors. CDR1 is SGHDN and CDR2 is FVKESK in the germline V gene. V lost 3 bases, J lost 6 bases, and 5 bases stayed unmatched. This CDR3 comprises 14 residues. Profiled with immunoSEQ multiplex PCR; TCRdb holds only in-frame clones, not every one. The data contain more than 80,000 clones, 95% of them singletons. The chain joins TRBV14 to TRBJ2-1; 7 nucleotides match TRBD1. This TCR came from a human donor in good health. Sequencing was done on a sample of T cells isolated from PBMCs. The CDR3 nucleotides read TGTGCCAGCAGCCACCCGGGACAGCTCAATGAGCAGTTCTTC. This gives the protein CASSHPGQLNEQFF.